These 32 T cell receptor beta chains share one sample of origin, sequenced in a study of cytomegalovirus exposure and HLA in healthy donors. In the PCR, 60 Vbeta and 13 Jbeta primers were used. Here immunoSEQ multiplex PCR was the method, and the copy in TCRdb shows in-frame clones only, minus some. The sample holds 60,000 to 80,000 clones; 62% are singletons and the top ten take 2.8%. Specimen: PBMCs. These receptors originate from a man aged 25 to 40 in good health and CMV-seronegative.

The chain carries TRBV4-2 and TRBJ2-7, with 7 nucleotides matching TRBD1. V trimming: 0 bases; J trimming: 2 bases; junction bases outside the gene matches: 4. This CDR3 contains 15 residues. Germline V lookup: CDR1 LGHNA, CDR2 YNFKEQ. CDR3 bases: TGTGCCAGCAGCCAAGATATGCAGGGGGCCTACGAGCAGTACTTC. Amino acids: CASSQDMQGAYEQYF.

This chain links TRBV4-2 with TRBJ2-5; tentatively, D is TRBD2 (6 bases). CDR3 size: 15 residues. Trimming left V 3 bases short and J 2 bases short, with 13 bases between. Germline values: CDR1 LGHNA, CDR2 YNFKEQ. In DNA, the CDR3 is TGTGCCAGCAGCCAGGTCGGAAGCGGGCAAGAGACCCAGTACTTC. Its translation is CASSQVGSGQETQYF.

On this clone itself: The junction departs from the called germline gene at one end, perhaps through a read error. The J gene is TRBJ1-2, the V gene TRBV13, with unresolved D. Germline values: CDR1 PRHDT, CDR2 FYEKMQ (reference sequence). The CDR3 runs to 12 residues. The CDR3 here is CASSSSGDGYIF. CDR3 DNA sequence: TGTGCCAGCAGCTCCTCCGGGGATGGCTACATCTTC.

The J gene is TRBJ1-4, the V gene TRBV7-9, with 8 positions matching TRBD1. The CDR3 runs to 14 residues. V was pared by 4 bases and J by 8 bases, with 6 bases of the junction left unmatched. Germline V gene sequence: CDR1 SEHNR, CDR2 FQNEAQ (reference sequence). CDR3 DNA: TGTGCCAGCAGCTCGACAGGGGCGGGGGAAAAACTGTTTTTT. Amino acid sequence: CASSSTGAGEKLFF.

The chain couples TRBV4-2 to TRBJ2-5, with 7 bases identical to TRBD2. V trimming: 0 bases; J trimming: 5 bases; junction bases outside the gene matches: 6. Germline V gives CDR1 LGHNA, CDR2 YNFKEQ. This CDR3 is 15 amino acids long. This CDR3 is CASSQDHEGGETQYF. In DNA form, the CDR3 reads TGTGCCAGCAGCCAAGATCACGAGGGAGGGGAGACCCAGTACTTC.

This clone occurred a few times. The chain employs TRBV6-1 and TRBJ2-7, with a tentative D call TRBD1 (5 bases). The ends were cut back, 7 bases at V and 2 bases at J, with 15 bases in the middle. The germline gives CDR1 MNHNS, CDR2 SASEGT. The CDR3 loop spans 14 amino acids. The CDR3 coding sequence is TGTGCCAGCACCCAGTACAGGTCAACCTACGAGCAGTACTTC. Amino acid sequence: CASTQYRSTYEQYF.

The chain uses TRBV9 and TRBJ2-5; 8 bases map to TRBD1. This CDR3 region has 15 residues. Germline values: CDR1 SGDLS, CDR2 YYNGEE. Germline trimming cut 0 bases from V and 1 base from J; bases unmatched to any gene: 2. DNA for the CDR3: TGTGCCAGCAGCGTAGCGGGACAGGCCCAAGAGACCCAGTACTTC. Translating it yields CASSVAGQAQETQYF. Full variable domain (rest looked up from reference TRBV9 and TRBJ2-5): DSGVTQTPKHLITATGQRVTLRCSPRSGDLSVYWYQQSLDQGLQFLIQYYNGEERAKGNILERFSAQQFPDLHSELNLSSLELGDSALYFCASSVAGQAQETQYFGPGTRLLVL.

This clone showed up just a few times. The CDR3 region is CASSRETGDNEKLFF. The CDR3 DNA reads TGCGCCAGCAGTCGTGAGACAGGGGATAATGAAAAACTGTTTTTT. The chain links TRBV5-1 to TRBJ1-4, with TRBD1 identical over 8 bases. CDR3 length: 15 residues. Germline values: CDR1 SGHRS, CDR2 YFSETQ. V trimming: 5 bases; J trimming: 4 bases; junction bases outside the gene matches: 7.

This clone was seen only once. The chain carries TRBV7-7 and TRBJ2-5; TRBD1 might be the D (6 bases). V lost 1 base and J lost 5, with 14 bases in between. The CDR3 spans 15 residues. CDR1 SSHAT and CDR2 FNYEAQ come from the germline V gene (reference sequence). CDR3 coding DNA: TGTGCCAGCAGCTTAGGAACCGGGACAATTGAGACCCAGTACTTC. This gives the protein CASSLGTGTIETQYF.

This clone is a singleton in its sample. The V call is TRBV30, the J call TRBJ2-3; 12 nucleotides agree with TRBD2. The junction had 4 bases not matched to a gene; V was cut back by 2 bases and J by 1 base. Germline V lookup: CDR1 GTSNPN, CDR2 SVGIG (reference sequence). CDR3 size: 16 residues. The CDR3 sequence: CAWSRLAGARTDTQYF. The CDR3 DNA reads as TGTGCCTGGAGTAGACTAGCGGGGGCCCGCACAGATACGCAGTATTTT.

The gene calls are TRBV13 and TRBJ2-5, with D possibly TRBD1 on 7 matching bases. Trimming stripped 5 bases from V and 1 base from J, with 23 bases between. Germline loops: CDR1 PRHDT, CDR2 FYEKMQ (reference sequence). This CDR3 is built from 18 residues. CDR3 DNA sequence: TGTGCCAGCAGCCATATTGGGGGGTCCGGGACAGTCCAAGAGACCCAGTACTTC. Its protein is CASSHIGGSGTVQETQYF.

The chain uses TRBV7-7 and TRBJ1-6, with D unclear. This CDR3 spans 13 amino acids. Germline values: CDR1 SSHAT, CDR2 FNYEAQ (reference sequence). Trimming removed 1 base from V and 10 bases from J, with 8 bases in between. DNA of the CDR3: TGTGCCAGCAGCTTAGGAGCTAAATCACCCCTCCACTTT. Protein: CASSLGAKSPLHF.

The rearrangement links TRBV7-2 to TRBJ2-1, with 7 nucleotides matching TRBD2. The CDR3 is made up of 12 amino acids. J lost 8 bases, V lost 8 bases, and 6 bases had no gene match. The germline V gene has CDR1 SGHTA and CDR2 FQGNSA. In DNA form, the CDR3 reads TGTGCCAGCGGGGCGGGGGAGGATGAGCAGTTCTTC. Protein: CASGAGEDEQFF.

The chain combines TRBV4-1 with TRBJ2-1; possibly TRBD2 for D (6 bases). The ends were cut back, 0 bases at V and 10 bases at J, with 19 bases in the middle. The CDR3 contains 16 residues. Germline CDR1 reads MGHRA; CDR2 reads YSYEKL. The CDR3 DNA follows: TGCGCCAGCAGCCAAGAAGGCGGCGGGGTTCGAAGAGAGCAGTTCTTC. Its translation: CASSQEGGGVRREQFF.

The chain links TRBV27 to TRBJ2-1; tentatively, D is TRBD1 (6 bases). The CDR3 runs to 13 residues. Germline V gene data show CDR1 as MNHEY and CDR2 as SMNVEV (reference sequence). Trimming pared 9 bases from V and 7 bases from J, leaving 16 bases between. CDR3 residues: CARKGSGENEQFF. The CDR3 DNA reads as TGTGCCAGAAAGGGGTCAGGGGAAAATGAGCAGTTCTTC.

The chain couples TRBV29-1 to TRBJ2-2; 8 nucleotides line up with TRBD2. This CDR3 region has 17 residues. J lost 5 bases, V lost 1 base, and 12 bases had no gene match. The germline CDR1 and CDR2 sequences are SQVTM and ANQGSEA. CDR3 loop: CSVEGKPSGYRTGELFF. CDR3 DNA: TGCAGCGTTGAAGGGAAACCTAGCGGGTATAGGACCGGGGAGCTGTTTTTT.

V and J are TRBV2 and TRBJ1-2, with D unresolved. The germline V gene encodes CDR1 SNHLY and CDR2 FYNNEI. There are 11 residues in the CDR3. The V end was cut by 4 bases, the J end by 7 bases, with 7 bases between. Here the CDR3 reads CASSADFGYTF. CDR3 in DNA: TGTGCCAGCAGTGCAGATTTTGGCTACACCTTC.

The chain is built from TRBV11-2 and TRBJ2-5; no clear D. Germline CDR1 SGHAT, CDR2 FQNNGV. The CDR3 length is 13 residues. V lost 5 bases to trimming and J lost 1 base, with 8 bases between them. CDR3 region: CASSIDTQETQYF. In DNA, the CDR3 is TGTGCCAGCAGCATTGACACCCAAGAGACCCAGTACTTC.

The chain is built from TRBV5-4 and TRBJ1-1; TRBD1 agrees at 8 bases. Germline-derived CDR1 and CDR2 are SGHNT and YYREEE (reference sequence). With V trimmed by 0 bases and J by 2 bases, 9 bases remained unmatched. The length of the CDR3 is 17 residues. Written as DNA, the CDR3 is TGTGCCAGCAGCTTGGGCCGTTTAACAGGGGGTAACACTGAAGCTTTCTTT. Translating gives CASSLGRLTGGNTEAFF.

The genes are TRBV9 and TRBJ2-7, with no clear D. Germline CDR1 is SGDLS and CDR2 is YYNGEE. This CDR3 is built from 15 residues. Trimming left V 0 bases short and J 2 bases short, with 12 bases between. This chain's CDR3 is CASSVEVSGAYEQYF. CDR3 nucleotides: TGTGCCAGCAGCGTAGAAGTGTCAGGCGCCTACGAGCAGTACTTC.

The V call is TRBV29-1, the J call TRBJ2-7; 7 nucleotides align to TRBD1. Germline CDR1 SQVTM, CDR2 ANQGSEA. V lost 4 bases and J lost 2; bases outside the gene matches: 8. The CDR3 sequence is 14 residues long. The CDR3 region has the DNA TGCAGCGTTGGTCCTCGACAGGGCGCCTACGAGCAGTACTTC. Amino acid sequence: CSVGPRQGAYEQYF.

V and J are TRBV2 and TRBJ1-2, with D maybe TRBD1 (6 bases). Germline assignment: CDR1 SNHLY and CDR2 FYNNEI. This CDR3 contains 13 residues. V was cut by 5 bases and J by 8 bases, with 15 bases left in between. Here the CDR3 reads CASSRRQAYGYTF. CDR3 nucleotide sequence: TGTGCCAGCAGTCGTCGACAGGCATACGGCTACACCTTC.

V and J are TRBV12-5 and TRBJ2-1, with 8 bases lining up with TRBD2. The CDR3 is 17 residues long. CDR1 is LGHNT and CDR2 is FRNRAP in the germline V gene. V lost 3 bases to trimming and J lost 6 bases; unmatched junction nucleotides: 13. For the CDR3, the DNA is TGTGCTAGTGGTTTTGGGCTAGGGCATCGGGGGGGCAATGAGCAGTTCTTC. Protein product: CASGFGLGHRGGNEQFF.

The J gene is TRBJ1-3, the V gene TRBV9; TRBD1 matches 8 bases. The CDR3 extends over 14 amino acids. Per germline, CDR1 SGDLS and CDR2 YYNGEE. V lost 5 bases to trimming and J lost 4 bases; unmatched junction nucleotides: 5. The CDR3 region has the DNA TGTGCCAGCAGTTCGACAGGGGCGGGAAACACCATATATTTT. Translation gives CASSSTGAGNTIYF.

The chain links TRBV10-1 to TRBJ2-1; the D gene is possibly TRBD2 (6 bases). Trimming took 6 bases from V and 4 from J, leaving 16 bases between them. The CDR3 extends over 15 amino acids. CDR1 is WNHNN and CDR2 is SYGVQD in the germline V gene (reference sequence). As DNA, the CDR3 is TGCGCCAGCAGGGACTATTTGACCAAATACAATGAGCAGTTCTTC. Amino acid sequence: CASRDYLTKYNEQFF.

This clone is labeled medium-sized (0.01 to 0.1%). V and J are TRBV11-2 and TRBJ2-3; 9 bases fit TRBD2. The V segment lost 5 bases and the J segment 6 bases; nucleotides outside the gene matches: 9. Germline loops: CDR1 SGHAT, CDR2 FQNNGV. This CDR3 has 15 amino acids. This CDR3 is CASSPRGGAWDTQYF. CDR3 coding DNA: TGTGCCAGCAGCCCCCGCGGGGGGGCTTGGGATACGCAGTATTTT.

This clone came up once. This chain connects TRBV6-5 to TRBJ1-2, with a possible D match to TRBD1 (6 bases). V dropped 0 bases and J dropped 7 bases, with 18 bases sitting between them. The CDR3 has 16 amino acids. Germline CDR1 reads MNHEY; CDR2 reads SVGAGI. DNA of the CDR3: TGTGCCAGCAGTTACTCGAATAGGGGGGGCCGCGGTGGCTACACCTTC. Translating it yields CASSYSNRGGRGGYTF.

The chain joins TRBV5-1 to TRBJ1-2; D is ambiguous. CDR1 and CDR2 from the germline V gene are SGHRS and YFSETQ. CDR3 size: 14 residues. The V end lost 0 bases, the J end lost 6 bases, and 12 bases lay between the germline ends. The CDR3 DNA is TGCGCCAGCAGCTTGGAGCGTCCGGGAGATGGCTACACCTTC. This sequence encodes CASSLERPGDGYTF.

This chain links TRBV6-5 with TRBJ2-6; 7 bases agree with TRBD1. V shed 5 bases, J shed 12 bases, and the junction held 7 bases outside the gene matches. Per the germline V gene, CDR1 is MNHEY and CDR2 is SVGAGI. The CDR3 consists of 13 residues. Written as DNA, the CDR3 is TGTGCCAGCAGTACTAGGACAGGCCTCGTCCTGACTTTC. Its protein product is CASSTRTGLVLTF.

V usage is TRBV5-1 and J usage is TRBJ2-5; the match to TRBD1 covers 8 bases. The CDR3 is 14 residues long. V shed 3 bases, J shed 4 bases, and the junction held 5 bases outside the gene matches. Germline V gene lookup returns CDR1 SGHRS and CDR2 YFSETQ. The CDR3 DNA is TGCGCCAGCAGCTATTCAGGGGGCATAGAGACCCAGTACTTC. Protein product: CASSYSGGIETQYF.

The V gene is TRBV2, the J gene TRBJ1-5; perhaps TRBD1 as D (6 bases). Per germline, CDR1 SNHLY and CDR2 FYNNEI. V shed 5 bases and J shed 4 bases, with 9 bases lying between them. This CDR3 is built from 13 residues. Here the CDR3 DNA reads TGTGCCAGCAGTCCCGGGACAAATCAGCCCCAGCATTTT. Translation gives CASSPGTNQPQHF.

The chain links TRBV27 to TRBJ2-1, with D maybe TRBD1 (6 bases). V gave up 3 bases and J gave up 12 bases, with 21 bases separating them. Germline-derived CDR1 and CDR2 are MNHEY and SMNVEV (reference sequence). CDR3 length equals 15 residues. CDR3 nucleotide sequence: TGTGCCAGCAGTTTTTTCCGGACAGAGGGCTTTGGGCAGTTCTTC. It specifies CASSFFRTEGFGQFF.